These 19 T cell receptor beta chains came from one sample sequenced in a study of shared clonotypes between healthy human individuals. Clones were read by immunoSEQ multiplex PCR, and TCRdb kept only the in-frame ones, dropping some. The profile covers more than 1,200,000 clones, with approximately 98.5% appearing a single time and under 0.45% taken by the ten largest. Source material: naive CD4+ T cells sorted from blood. Indicated subset: CD45RA+ positively selected. The receptor source for this set is a man aged 25 to 40 in good health.

The J gene is TRBJ1-5, the V gene TRBV11-2; D ambiguous. Germline V lookup: CDR1 SGHAT, CDR2 FQNNGV. The CDR3 runs 15 residues. The V gene lost 4 bases and the J gene lost 2 bases, with 12 bases spanning the gap. CDR3 residues: CASSSRATGNQPQHF. CDR3 nucleotides: TGTGCCAGCAGCTCCCGGGCGACCGGCAATCAGCCCCAGCATTTT.

V gene TRBV11-2 combines with J gene TRBJ2-3, with 9 bases that match TRBD2. CDR3 size: 15 residues. V lost 3 bases to trimming and J lost 2 bases; unmatched junction nucleotides: 3. Per germline, CDR1 SGHAT and CDR2 FQNNGV. CDR3 amino acids: CASSFKREDTDTQYF. CDR3 bases: TGTGCCAGCAGCTTCAAGCGGGAGGACACAGATACGCAGTATTTT.

The chain joins TRBV7-3 to TRBJ2-1, with 10 positions matching TRBD2. This CDR3 spans 13 amino acids. Germline-derived CDR1 and CDR2 are SGHTA and FQGTGA. Germline trimming cut 10 bases from V and 5 bases from J; bases unmatched to any gene: 5. The CDR3 reads CATRTSGDNEQFF. CDR3 nucleotides: TGTGCCACCAGGACTAGCGGCGACAATGAGCAGTTCTTC.

This chain connects TRBV29-1 to TRBJ2-3, with D possibly being TRBD1 (7 bases). V was pared by 7 bases and J by 3 bases, with 20 bases between. Germline V CDR1 and CDR2: SQVTM, ANQGSEA. This CDR3 has 15 amino acids. CDR3 sequence reads: CSAEDREDLTDTQYF. CDR3 nucleotides: TGCAGCGCCGAAGACAGGGAGGATCTAACAGATACGCAGTATTTT.

CDR3 nucleotide sequence: TGTGCCAGCAGCCACGGGACAGGGCTCGGGAATGAGCAGTTCTTC. It encodes CASSHGTGLGNEQFF. This chain uses TRBV5-4 with TRBJ2-1; 9 nucleotides agree with TRBD1. The CDR3 extends over 15 amino acids. The V gene end was trimmed by 4 bases and the J gene end by 7 bases; junction bases not matched to a gene: 9. Germline V gives CDR1 SGHNT, CDR2 YYREEE (reference sequence).

The rearrangement joins TRBV4-1 to TRBJ2-5; no clear D gene. V was trimmed by 5 bases and J by 2 bases, leaving 12 bases between them. Germline CDR1 reads MGHRA; CDR2 reads YSYEKL. CDR3 length equals 14 residues. CDR3 in amino acids: CASSSRASQETQYF. In nucleotides, the CDR3 is TGCGCCAGCAGCTCCCGGGCGAGTCAAGAGACCCAGTACTTC.

V is TRBV7-7 and J is TRBJ2-5, with 9 bases lining up with TRBD1. In germline, CDR1 is SSHAT, CDR2 FNYEAQ (reference sequence). Trimming took 7 bases from V and 5 from J; bases not matched to a gene: 8. This CDR3 has 14 residues. The CDR3 nucleotides are TGTGCCAGCATCCCCGGGACAGGGAAGGAGACCCAGTACTTC. Translating gives CASIPGTGKETQYF.

The rearrangement joins TRBV28 to TRBJ2-1; the D gene is possibly TRBD1 (5 bases). This CDR3 spans 15 amino acids. Germline CDR1 is MDHEN and CDR2 is SYDVKM. V lost 6 bases to trimming and J lost 5 bases, with 17 bases between them. CDR3 loop: CASRGLTSSNNEQFF. The CDR3, as DNA: TGTGCCAGCAGGGGGCTCACTTCAAGCAACAATGAGCAGTTCTTC.

The chain employs TRBV5-1 and TRBJ2-7; D may be TRBD1 or TRBD2 (5 bases each). V lost 5 bases and J 3 bases, leaving 9 bases between the germline ends. The CDR3 has 12 amino acids. Germline V gene data show CDR1 as SGHRS and CDR2 as YFSETQ. The CDR3 reads CASSRDGYEQYF. The CDR3 DNA reads as TGCGCCAGCAGTCGGGACGGCTACGAGCAGTACTTC.

The rearrangement links TRBV4-2 to TRBJ2-5; the D gene is possibly TRBD2 (5 bases). The tail of the sequence fits TRBJ2-7 better, so the J call may be wrong. CDR3 length: 14 amino acids. Per the germline V gene, CDR1 is LGHNA and CDR2 is YNFKEQ. The DNA of the CDR3 is TGTGCCAGCAGCTGGGCCGGGGATGAACGCGAGCAGTACTTC. Protein product: CASSWAGDEREQYF.

The chain uses TRBV12-5 and TRBJ2-1; TRBD2 matches at 13 bases. Germline V gene lookup returns CDR1 LGHNT and CDR2 FRNRAP. The CDR3 consists of 15 residues. Unmatched junction bases numbered 6, after V lost 9 bases and J lost 4 bases. The CDR3 region is CASSGTSGTYNEQFF. CDR3 nucleotides: TGTGCTAGCTCCGGGACTAGCGGGACATACAATGAGCAGTTCTTC.

The V and J genes are TRBV5-8 and TRBJ1-3; D not certain. V was trimmed by 6 bases and J by 2 bases, leaving 6 bases between them. Germline CDR1 and CDR2: SGHTS and YDEGEE. There are 12 residues in the CDR3. The CDR3 region is CASTTPGNTIYF. The CDR3 DNA reads TGTGCCAGCACCACGCCTGGAAACACCATATATTTT.

This clone showed up just once. The chain links TRBV12-5 to TRBJ1-2, with D uncertain. The CDR3 is 13 residues long. Trimming cost V 6 bases and J 1 base, with 9 bases left between them. The V gene's germline CDR1 is LGHNT and CDR2 FRNRAP. The CDR3 region is CASGAELNYGYTF. CDR3 coding DNA: TGTGCTAGTGGCGCCGAACTTAACTATGGCTACACCTTC.

The V gene is TRBV25-1, the J gene TRBJ2-5, with TRBD2 matching over 13 bases. The CDR3 totals 16 residues. Trimming took 6 bases from V and 1 from J; bases not matched to a gene: 5. The germline gives CDR1 MGHDK, CDR2 SYGVNS. This CDR3 reads CASSVGLAGPQETQYF. Written as DNA, the CDR3 is TGTGCCAGCAGCGTGGGACTAGCGGGACCCCAAGAGACCCAGTACTTC.

The chain carries TRBV18 and TRBJ1-1, with D unclear. Between the trimmed V and J ends, which lost 6 bases and 0 bases, there was a span of 8 bases. Germline values: CDR1 KGHSH, CDR2 LQKENI. This CDR3 contains 13 residues. The CDR3 nucleotides are TGTGCCAGCTCCTACCAGCTGAACACTGAAGCTTTCTTT. As protein: CASSYQLNTEAFF.

This chain joins TRBV28 and TRBJ2-5; D is ambiguous. V was trimmed by 7 bases and J by 3 bases, leaving 12 bases between them. This CDR3 has 13 residues. Germline values: CDR1 MDHEN, CDR2 SYDVKM. CDR3 DNA sequence: TGTGCCAGCACTTCGTCGTACGAAGAGACCCAGTACTTC. Translating gives CASTSSYEETQYF.

The J gene is TRBJ2-7, the V gene TRBV6-1, with D tentatively TRBD1 or TRBD2 (5 bases each). CDR3 length: 15 amino acids. From germline, CDR1 is MNHNS and CDR2 SASEGT. V was cut by 7 bases and J by 4 bases, with 20 bases left in between. The CDR3 loop reads CASTERGGGEYEQYF. CDR3 nucleotide sequence: TGTGCCAGCACCGAAAGAGGTGGGGGAGAGTACGAGCAGTACTTC.

CDR3 residues: CSVGPTGFNYGYTF. The CDR3 DNA follows: TGCAGCGTTGGGCCGACAGGCTTTAACTATGGCTACACCTTC. The chain carries TRBV29-1 and TRBJ1-2; possibly TRBD1 for D (6 bases). Trimming left V 4 bases short and J 1 base short, with 13 bases between. This CDR3 region has 14 residues. The V gene's germline CDR1 is SQVTM and CDR2 ANQGSEA. Full variable domain (missing parts from reference TRBV29-1 and TRBJ1-2): SAVISQKPSRDICQRGTSLTIQCQVDSQVTMMFWYRQQPGQSLTLIATANQGSEATYESGFVIDKFPISRPNLTFSTLTVSNMSPEDSSIYLCSVGPTGFNYGYTFGSGTRLTVV.

The rearrangement joins TRBV19 to TRBJ2-5, with D maybe TRBD1 (6 bases). V lost 5 bases, J lost 2 bases, and 12 bases lay in between. This CDR3 contains 14 residues. Germline V CDR1 and CDR2: LNHDA, SQIVND (reference sequence). The CDR3 nucleotides are TGTGCCAGTAGTCCGGACAGTTTTCAAGAGACCCAGTACTTC. This gives the protein CASSPDSFQETQYF.